This TCR beta chain was sequenced during a study of blood T cell repertoires in COVID-19. Assay used: immunoSEQ multiplex PCR; TCRdb lists only in-frame clones, some missing. This sample carries some 200,000 clones, roughly four fifths of them seen once, and the ten largest clones take about 11%. Germline V gives CDR1 SGHNT, CDR2 YENEEA. V was shortened by 2 bases and J by 5 bases, with 9 bases between the two germline ends. This CDR3 region has 13 residues. This chain links TRBV11-3 with TRBJ2-5, with TRBD2 as a possible D gene (6 bases). Sequencing input: PBMCs or T cells enriched from blood (not recorded which). The clonotype comes from a man between 35 and 55 years old who had recovered from COVID-19. The CDR3 DNA sequence: TGTGCCAGCAGCTTAACGGGACTGGAGACCCAGTACTTC. Translation: CASSLTGLETQYF.